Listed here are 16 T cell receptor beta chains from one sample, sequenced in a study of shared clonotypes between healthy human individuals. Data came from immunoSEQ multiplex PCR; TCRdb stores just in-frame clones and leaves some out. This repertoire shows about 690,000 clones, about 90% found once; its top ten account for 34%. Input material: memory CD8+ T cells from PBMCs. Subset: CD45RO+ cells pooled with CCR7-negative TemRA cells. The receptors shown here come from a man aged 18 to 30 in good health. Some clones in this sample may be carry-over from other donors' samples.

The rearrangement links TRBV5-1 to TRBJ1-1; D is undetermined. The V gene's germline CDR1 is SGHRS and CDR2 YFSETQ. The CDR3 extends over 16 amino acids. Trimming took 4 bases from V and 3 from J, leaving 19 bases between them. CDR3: CASSPKLRLEYTEAFF. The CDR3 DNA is TGCGCCAGCAGCCCTAAATTGAGGCTTGAGTACACTGAAGCTTTCTTT.

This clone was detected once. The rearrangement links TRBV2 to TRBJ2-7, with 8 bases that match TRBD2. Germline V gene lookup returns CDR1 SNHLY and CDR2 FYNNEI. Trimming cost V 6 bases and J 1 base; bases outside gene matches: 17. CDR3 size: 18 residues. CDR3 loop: CASSWPGGERESSYEQYF. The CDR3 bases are TGTGCCAGCAGCTGGCCCGGGGGGGAGCGGGAGTCTTCCTACGAGCAGTACTTC.

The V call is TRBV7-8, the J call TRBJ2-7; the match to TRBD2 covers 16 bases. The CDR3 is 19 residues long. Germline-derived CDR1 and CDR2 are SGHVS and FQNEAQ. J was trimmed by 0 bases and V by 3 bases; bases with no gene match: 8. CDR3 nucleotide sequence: TGTGCCAGCAGCTTTATCGGGACTAGCGGGAGGGCCGCCTCCTACGAGCAGTACTTC. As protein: CASSFIGTSGRAASYEQYF.

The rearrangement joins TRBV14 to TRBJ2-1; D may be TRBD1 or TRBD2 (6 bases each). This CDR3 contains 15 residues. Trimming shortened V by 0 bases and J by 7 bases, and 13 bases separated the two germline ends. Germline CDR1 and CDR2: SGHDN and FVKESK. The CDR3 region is CASSQDRGGRNEQFF. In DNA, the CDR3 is TGTGCCAGCAGCCAAGATCGAGGGGGGAGGAATGAGCAGTTCTTC.

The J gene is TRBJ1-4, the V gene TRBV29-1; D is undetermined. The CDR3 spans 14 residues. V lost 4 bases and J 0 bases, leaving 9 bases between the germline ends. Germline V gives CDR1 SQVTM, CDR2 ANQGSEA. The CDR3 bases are TGCAGCGTTGGTCGGGGTTCAACTAATGAAAAACTGTTTTTT. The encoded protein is CSVGRGSTNEKLFF. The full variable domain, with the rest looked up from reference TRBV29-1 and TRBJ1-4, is SAVISQKPSRDICQRGTSLTIQCQVDSQVTMMFWYRQQPGQSLTLIATANQGSEATYESGFVIDKFPISRPNLTFSTLTVSNMSPEDSSIYLCSVGRGSTNEKLFFGSGTQLSVL.

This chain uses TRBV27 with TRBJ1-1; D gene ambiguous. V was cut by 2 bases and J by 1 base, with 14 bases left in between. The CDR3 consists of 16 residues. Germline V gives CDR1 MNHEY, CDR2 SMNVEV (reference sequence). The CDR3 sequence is CASSLKRDTPNTEAFF. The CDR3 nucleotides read TGTGCCAGCAGTTTAAAGAGGGATACACCGAACACTGAAGCTTTCTTT.

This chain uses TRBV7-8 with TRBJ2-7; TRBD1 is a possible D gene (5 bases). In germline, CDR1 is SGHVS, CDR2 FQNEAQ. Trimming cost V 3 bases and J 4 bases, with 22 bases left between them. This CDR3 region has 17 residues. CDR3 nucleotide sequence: TGTGCCAGCAGCTTGTATCAGGGCCCCTCTATCAGTTACGAGCAGTACTTC. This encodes CASSLYQGPSISYEQYF.

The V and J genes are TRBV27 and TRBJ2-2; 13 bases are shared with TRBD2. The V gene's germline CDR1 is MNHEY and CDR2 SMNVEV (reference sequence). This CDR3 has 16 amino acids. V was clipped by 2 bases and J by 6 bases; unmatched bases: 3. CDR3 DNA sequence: TGTGCCAGCAGTTTAGGACTAGCGGGAGTCGCCGGGGAGCTGTTTTTT. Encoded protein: CASSLGLAGVAGELFF.

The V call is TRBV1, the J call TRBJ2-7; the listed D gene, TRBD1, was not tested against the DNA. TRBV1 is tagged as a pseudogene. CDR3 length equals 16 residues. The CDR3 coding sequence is TGCACCAGCAGCCAAGGCGGGACAGCACTCTCCTACGAGCAGTACTTC. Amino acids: CTSSQGGTALSYEQYF.

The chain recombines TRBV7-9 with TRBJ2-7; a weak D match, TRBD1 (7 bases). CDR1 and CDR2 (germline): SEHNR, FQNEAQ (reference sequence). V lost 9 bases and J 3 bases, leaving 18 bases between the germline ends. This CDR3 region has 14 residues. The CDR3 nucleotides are TGTGCCAGTCTCGGGCAGGGGGGTAACTACGAGCAGTACTTC. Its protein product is CASLGQGGNYEQYF.

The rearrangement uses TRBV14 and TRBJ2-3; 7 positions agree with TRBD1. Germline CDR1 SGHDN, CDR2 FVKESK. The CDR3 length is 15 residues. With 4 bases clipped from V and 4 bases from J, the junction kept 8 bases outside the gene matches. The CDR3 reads CASSPSTGVPDTQYF. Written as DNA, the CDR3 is TGTGCCAGCAGCCCTTCTACAGGGGTACCAGATACGCAGTATTTT.

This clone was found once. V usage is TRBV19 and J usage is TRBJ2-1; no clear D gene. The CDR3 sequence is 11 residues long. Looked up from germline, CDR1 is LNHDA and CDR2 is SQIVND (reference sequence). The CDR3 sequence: CAVSSYNEQFF. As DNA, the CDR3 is TGTGCGGTGAGCTCCTACAATGAGCAGTTCTTC.

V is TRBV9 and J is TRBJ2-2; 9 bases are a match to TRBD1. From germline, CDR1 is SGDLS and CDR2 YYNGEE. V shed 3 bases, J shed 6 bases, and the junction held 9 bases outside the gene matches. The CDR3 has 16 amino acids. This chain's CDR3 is CASSGRQGDLAGELFF. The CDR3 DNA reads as TGTGCCAGCAGCGGCCGACAGGGGGATTTGGCCGGGGAGCTGTTTTTT. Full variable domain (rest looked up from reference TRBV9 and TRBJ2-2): DSGVTQTPKHLITATGQRVTLRCSPRSGDLSVYWYQQSLDQGLQFLIQYYNGEERAKGNILERFSAQQFPDLHSELNLSSLELGDSALYFCASSGRQGDLAGELFFGEGSRLTVL.

The CDR3 region is CASSSRLVGSSYNEQFF. CDR3 nucleotides: TGCGCCAGCAGCTCCCGACTAGTCGGGAGCTCCTACAATGAGCAGTTCTTC. This chain joins TRBV5-1 and TRBJ2-1; maybe TRBD2 (6 bases). This CDR3 contains 17 residues. Germline V gene lookup returns CDR1 SGHRS and CDR2 YFSETQ. Deletions cut 3 bases from V and 0 bases from J, with 16 bases between.

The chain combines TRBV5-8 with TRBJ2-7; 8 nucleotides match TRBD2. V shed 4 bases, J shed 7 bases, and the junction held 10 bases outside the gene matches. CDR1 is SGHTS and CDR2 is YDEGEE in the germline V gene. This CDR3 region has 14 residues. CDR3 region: CASSPDLAGREQYF. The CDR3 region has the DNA TGTGCCAGCAGCCCGGACCTAGCGGGTAGGGAGCAGTACTTC.

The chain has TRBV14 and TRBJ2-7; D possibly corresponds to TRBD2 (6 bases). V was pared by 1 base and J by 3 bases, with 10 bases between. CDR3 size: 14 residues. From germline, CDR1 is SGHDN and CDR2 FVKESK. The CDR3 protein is CASSQGFSGYEQYF. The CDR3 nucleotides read TGTGCCAGCAGCCAAGGTTTTAGCGGCTACGAGCAGTACTTC.